The 5 T cell receptor beta chains given below trace back to one sample, sequenced in a study of blood T cell repertoires in COVID-19. The repertoire was sequenced with immunoSEQ multiplex PCR; TCRdb's copy has only in-frame clones and lacks some. Among about 160,000 clones listed, about nine tenths were seen once. Sequencing was done on a sample of peripheral blood. The origin of the receptors is a man between 18 and 35 years old with acute or convalescent COVID-19.

The chain couples TRBV30 to TRBJ1-6; perhaps TRBD1 as D (6 bases). This CDR3 has 16 residues. Trimming took 0 bases from V and 3 from J, leaving 12 bases between them. Per the germline V gene, CDR1 is GTSNPN and CDR2 is SVGIG (reference sequence). CDR3 amino acids: CAWSVDRLNYNSPLHF. CDR3 nucleotide sequence: TGTGCCTGGAGTGTAGACAGGCTGAACTATAATTCACCCCTCCACTTT.

CDR3 protein: CASSLTNNEQFF. The DNA of the CDR3 is TGCGCCAGCAGCTTGACAAACAATGAGCAGTTCTTC. The V gene is TRBV5-1, the J gene TRBJ2-1; D ambiguous. Germline CDR1 and CDR2: SGHRS and YFSETQ. This CDR3 is 12 amino acids long. V was pared by 1 base and J by 5 bases, with 4 bases between. The whole variable domain, filled in from reference TRBV5-1 and TRBJ2-1, reads KAGVTQTPRYLIKTRGQQVTLSCSPISGHRSVSWYQQTPGQGLQFLFEYFSETQRNKGNFPGRFSGRQFSNSRSEMNVSTLELGDSALYLCASSLTNNEQFFGPGTRLTVL.

CDR3 in amino acids: CASSQGVAGGLRTQYF. CDR3 sequence (DNA): TGTGCCAGCAGCCAAGGGGTAGCGGGGGGGCTTAGGACCCAGTACTTC. This chain links TRBV3-1 (or the pseudogene TRBV3-2) with TRBJ2-5, with 11 bases that match TRBD2. The germline V gene encodes CDR1 LGHDT and CDR2 YNNKEL (reference sequence). V was pared by 1 base and J by 7 bases, with 8 bases of the junction left unmatched. The CDR3 spans 16 residues.

J is TRBJ1-2 and V is TRBV6-5, with 9 bases matching TRBD1. V shed 6 bases, J shed 8 bases, and the junction held 10 bases outside the gene matches. Germline V gene sequence: CDR1 MNHEY, CDR2 SVGAGI. The CDR3 totals 14 residues. The CDR3 nucleotides read TGTGCCAGCAGACTTCAATGGGACAGGGACGGCTACACCTTC. Translation: CASRLQWDRDGYTF.

This chain uses TRBV6-5 with TRBJ2-7, with D possibly being TRBD1 (6 bases). Per the germline V gene, CDR1 is MNHEY and CDR2 is SVGAGI. The CDR3 covers 13 residues. Between the trimmed V and J ends, which lost 5 bases and 5 bases, there was a span of 13 bases. The CDR3 spells CASSRPDSHEQYF. The CDR3 nucleotides read TGTGCCAGCAGTCGCCCGGACAGCCACGAGCAGTACTTC.